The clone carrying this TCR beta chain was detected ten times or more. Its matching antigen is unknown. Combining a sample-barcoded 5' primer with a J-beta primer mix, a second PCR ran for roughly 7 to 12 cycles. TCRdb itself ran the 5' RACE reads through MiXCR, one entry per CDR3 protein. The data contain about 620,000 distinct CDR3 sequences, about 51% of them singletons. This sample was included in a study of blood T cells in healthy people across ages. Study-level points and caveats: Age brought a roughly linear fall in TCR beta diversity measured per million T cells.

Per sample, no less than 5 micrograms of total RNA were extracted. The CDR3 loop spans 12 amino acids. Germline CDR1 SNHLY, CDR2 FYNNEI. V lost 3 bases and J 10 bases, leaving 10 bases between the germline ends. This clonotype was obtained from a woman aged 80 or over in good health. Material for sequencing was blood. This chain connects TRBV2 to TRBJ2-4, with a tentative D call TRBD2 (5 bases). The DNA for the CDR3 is TGTGCCAGCAGTGACGACTACTCGATTCAGTACTTC. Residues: CASSDDYSIQYF.